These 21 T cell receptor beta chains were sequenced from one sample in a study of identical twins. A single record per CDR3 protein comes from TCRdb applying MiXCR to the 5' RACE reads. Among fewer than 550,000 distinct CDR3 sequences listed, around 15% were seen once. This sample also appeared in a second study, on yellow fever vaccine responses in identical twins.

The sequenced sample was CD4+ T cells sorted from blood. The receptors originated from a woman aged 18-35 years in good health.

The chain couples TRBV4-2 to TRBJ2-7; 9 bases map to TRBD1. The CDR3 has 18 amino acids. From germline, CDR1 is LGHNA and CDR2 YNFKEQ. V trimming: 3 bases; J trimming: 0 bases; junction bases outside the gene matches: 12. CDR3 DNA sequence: TGTGCCAGCAGCCAGGCGAAGAGATGGGACAGGGACTCCTACGAGCAGTACTTC. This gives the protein CASSQAKRWDRDSYEQYF.

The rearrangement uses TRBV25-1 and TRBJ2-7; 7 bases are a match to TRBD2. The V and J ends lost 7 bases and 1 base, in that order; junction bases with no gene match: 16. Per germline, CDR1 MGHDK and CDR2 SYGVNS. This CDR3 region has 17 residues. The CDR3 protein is CASIRSRKRGFSYEQYF. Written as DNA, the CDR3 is TGTGCCAGCATTAGGTCTCGGAAGCGGGGATTTTCCTACGAGCAGTACTTC.

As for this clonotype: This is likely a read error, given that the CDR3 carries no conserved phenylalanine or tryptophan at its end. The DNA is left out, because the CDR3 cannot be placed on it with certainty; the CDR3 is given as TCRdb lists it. CDR3 protein: CAISEWVADLVY. V usage is TRBV10-3 and J usage is TRBJ2-7; whether TRBD2, the table's D call, matches the DNA was not checked. Inclusive of both ends, the CDR3 amounts to 12 amino acids. Germline lookup yields CDR1 ENHRY and CDR2 SYGVKD.

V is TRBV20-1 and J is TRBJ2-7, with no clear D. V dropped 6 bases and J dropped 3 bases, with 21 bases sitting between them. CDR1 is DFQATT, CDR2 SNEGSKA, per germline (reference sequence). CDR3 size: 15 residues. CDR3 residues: CSAKRPGNGYYEQYF. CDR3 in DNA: TGCAGTGCAAAAAGACCAGGCAACGGCTACTACGAGCAGTACTTC.

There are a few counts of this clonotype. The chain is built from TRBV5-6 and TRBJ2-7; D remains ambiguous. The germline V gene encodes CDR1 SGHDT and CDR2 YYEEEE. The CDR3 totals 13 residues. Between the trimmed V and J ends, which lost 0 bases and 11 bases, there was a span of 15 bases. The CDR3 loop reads CASSLDGGVGKYF. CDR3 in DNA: TGTGCCAGCAGCTTGGATGGCGGAGTTGGGAAGTACTTC.

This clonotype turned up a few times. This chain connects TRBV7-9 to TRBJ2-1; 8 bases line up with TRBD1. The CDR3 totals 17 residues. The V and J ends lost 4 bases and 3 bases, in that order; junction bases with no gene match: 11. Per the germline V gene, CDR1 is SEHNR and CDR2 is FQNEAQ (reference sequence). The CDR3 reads CASSSLSSGQDYNEQFF. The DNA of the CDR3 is TGTGCCAGCAGCTCCCTCTCGTCGGGACAGGACTACAATGAGCAGTTCTTC.

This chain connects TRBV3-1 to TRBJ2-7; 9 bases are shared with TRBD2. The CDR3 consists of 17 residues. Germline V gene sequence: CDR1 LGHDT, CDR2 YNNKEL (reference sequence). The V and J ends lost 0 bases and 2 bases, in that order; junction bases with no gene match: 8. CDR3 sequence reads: CASSQDPPAGGPYEQYF. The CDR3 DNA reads TGTGCCAGCAGCCAAGATCCCCCCGCGGGAGGGCCCTACGAGCAGTACTTC.

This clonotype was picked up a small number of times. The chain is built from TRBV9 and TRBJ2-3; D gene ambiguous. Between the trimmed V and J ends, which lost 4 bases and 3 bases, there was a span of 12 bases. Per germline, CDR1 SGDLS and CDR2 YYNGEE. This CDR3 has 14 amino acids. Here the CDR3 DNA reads TGTGCCAGCAGCCCCCGTACTGCGACAGATACGCAGTATTTT. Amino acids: CASSPRTATDTQYF.

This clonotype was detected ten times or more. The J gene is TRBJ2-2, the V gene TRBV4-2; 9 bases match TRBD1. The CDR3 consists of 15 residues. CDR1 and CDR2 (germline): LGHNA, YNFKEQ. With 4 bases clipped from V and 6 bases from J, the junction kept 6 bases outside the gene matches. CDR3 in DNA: TGTGCCAGCAGCCGCCCCGGGACAGGGTCCGGGGAGCTGTTTTTT. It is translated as CASSRPGTGSGELFF.

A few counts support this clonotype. The DNA of the CDR3 is TGTGCCAGCAGTACCTTCAGGCAGGCAGGGAAGGAGACCCAGTACTTC. Amino acids: CASSTFRQAGKETQYF. This chain links TRBV6-2 or TRBV6-3 with TRBJ2-5; D is possibly TRBD1 (5 bases). The CDR3 runs to 16 residues. Germline lookup yields CDR1 MNHEY and CDR2 SVGEGT. The V end was cut by 5 bases, the J end by 5 bases, with 21 bases between.

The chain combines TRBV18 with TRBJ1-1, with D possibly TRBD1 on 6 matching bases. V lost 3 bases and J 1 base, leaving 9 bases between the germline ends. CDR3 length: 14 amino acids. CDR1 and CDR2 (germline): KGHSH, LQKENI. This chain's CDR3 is CASSPTGWNTEAFF. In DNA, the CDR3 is TGTGCCAGCTCACCTACAGGGTGGAACACTGAAGCTTTCTTT.

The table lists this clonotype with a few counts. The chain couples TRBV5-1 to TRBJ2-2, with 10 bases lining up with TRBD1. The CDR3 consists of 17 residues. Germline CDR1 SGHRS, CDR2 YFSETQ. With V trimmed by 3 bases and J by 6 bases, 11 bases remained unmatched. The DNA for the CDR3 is TGCGCCAGCAGCTCCACAAGACAGGGGGCGAGTCCCGGGGAGCTGTTTTTT. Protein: CASSSTRQGASPGELFF.

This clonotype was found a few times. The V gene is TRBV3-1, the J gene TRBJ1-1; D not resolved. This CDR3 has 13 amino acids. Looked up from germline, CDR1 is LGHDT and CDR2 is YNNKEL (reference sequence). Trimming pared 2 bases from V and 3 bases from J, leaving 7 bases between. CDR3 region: CASSQWRDTEAFF. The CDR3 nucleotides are TGTGCCAGCAGCCAATGGCGGGACACTGAAGCTTTCTTT.

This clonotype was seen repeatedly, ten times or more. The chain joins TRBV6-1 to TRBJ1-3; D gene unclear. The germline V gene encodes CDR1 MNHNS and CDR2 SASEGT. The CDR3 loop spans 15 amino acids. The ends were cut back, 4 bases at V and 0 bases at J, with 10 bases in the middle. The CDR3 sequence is CASSAPGPSGNTIYF. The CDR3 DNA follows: TGTGCCAGCAGTGCTCCAGGCCCCTCTGGAAACACCATATATTTT.

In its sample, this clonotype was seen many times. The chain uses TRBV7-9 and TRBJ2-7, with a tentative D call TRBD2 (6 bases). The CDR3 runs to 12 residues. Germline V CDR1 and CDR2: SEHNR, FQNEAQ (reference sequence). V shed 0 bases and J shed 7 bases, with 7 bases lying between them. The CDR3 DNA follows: TGTGCCAGCAGCTTAGCGGGAGGAGAGCAGTACTTC. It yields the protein CASSLAGGEQYF. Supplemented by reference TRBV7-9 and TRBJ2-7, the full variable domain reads DTGVSQNPRHKITKRGQNVTFRCDPISEHNRLYWYRQTLGQGPEFLTYFQNEAQLEKSRLLSDRFSAERPKGSFSTLEIQRTEQGDSAMYLCASSLAGGEQYFGPGTRLTVT.

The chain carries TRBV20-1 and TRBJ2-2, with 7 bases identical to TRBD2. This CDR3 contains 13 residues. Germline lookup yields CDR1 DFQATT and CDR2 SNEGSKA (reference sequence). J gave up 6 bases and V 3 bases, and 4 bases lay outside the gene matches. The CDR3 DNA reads TGCAGTGCTAGCGGGAGGAAGTCCGGGGAGCTGTTTTTT. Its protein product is CSASGRKSGELFF.

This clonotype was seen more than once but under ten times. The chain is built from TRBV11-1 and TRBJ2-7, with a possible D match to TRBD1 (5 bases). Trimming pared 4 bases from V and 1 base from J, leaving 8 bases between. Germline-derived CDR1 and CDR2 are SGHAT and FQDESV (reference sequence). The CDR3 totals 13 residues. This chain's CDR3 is CASSWQGSYEQYF. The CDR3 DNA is TGTGCCAGCAGCTGGCAGGGTTCCTACGAGCAGTACTTC.

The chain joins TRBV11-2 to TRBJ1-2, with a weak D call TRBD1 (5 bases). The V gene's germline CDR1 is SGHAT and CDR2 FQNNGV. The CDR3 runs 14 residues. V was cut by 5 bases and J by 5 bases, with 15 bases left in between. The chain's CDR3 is CASSPAGQPYGYTF. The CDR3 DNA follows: TGTGCCAGCAGCCCTGCGGGGCAGCCTTATGGCTACACCTTC.

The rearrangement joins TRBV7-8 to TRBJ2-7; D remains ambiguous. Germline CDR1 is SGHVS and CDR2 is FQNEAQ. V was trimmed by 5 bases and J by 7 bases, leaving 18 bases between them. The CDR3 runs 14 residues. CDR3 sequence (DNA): TGTGCCAGCAGCATGACCGAGTTAAAGGTGGAGCAGTACTTC. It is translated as CASSMTELKVEQYF.

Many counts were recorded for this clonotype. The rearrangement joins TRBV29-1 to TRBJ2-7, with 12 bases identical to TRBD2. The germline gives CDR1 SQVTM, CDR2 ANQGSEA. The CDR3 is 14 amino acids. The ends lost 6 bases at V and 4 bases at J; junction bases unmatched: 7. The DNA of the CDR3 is TGCAGCGTGGGAGGACTAGCGGGACAATACGAGCAGTACTTC. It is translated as CSVGGLAGQYEQYF.

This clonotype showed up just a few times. Here the CDR3 reads CASSEAASGRQETQYF. In DNA form, the CDR3 reads TGTGCCAGCAGCGAGGCTGCTAGCGGGAGACAAGAGACCCAGTACTTC. V gene TRBV11-2 combines with J gene TRBJ2-5; TRBD2 aligns across 10 bases. The CDR3 runs 16 residues. Unmatched junction bases numbered 8, after V lost 5 bases and J lost 2 bases. Per germline, CDR1 SGHAT and CDR2 FQNNGV.